Shown below are 3 T cell receptor beta chains from a single sample sequenced in a study of blood T cell repertoires in COVID-19. Libraries were prepared by immunoSEQ multiplex PCR; TCRdb keeps only in-frame clonotypes and omits some of them. This table has a few hundred thousand clones, roughly 91% appearing once. The sample was PBMCs or T cells enriched from blood (not recorded which). The receptor set was obtained from a woman under 40 who had recovered from COVID-19.

The count of this clone is one. V usage is TRBV3-1 (or the pseudogene TRBV3-2) and J usage is TRBJ2-3; D might be TRBD2 (5 bases). Trimming stripped 1 base from V and 0 bases from J, with 20 bases between. In germline, CDR1 is LGHDT, CDR2 YNNKEL (reference sequence). CDR3 length: 19 residues. CDR3 DNA: TGTGCCAGCAGCCAAGGCCCTCTTCCCAAGCGGCCTAGCACAGATACGCAGTATTTT. It is translated as CASSQGPLPKRPSTDTQYF.

The CDR3 coding sequence is TGTGCCAGCAGTTACGGCGGGCAGGGGATTCAGCCCCAGCATTTT. Its translation: CASSYGGQGIQPQHF. The V and J genes are TRBV6-5 and TRBJ1-5; TRBD1 is a possible D gene (6 bases). Between the trimmed V and J ends, which lost 2 bases and 6 bases, there was a span of 14 bases. The CDR3 runs 15 residues. The germline V gene has CDR1 MNHEY and CDR2 SVGAGI.

V usage is TRBV5-5 and J usage is TRBJ2-7; TRBD1 might be the D (5 bases). V was pared by 1 base and J by 1 base, with 9 bases between. There are 14 residues in the CDR3. The V gene's germline CDR1 is SGHKS and CDR2 YYEKEE (reference sequence). CDR3 in DNA: TGTGCCAGCAGCTTGAGACAGTCATCCTACGAGCAGTACTTC. Protein sequence: CASSLRQSSYEQYF.